Each of the 31 T cell receptor beta chains below was sequenced from the same sample in a study of T cells in Graves' hyperthyroidism and ophthalmopathy. RNA transcripts gave rise to amplified TCR beta CDR3 regions. Initially, a first-round RT-PCR of the TCR CDR3 employed the HTBI primer set. TCRdb redid the calling of the multiplex PCR reads with MiXCR, one entry per CDR3 protein. The sample holds under 550,000 distinct CDR3 sequences, just under 20% seen once. Material: blood. The receptors stem from a man in his forties with Graves' ophthalmopathy.

This clonotype occurred many times. The chain has TRBV28 and TRBJ2-7, with 7 bases lining up with TRBD1. V gave up 5 bases and J gave up 1 base; unmatched junction bases: 11. Per germline, CDR1 MDHEN and CDR2 SYDVKM. The length of the CDR3 is 16 residues. The CDR3 region has the DNA TGTGCCAGCAGTCGACGGACAGGATCCTATTCCTACGAGCAGTACTTC. Translating it yields CASSRRTGSYSYEQYF.

CDR3 amino acids: CASSSPGQSIKQFF. The CDR3 DNA reads as TGTGCCAGCAGTTCCCCGGGACAGTCTATAAAGCAGTTCTTC. The genes are TRBV27 and TRBJ2-1; 7 nucleotides agree with TRBD1. V was clipped by 4 bases and J by 11 bases; unmatched bases: 11. This CDR3 comprises 14 residues. The germline V gene has CDR1 MNHEY and CDR2 SMNVEV (reference sequence).

This clonotype came up a few times. This chain uses TRBV7-8 with TRBJ1-2; TRBD1 matches 7 bases. Unmatched junction bases numbered 5, after V lost 5 bases and J lost 2 bases. There are 14 residues in the CDR3. Germline V lookup: CDR1 SGHVS, CDR2 FQNEAQ. This CDR3 is CASSKTQGNYGYTF. CDR3 sequence (DNA): TGTGCCAGCAGCAAAACACAGGGGAACTATGGCTACACCTTC.

This clonotype has at least ten counts. V gene TRBV3-1 combines with J gene TRBJ1-2; no clear D gene. V was cut by 5 bases and J by 10 bases, with 11 bases left in between. Germline assignment: CDR1 LGHDT and CDR2 YNNKEL (reference sequence). The CDR3 covers 11 residues. The CDR3 spells CASSTRHDYTF. DNA of the CDR3: TGTGCCAGCAGCACCCGACACGACTACACCTTC.

This clonotype was found many times. This chain joins TRBV11-2 and TRBJ2-1; 10 bases are a match to TRBD2. Trimming removed 5 bases from V and 9 bases from J; junction bases left unmatched: 10. The length of the CDR3 is 15 residues. The germline CDR1 and CDR2 sequences are SGHAT and FQNNGV. This CDR3 is CASSPTGLAQGEQFF. The CDR3, as DNA: TGTGCCAGCAGCCCCACGGGACTAGCGCAGGGTGAGCAGTTCTTC.

This clonotype has ten or more counts. This rearrangement joins TRBV28 to TRBJ2-1, with 7 bases identical to TRBD1. V shed 3 bases and J 7 bases; nucleotides not matched to a gene: 6. Germline V CDR1 and CDR2: MDHEN, SYDVKM. The CDR3 is made up of 14 amino acids. The CDR3 DNA reads TGTGCCAGCAGTTTGGTAGGGGGCAATAATGAGCAGTTCTTC. It translates to CASSLVGGNNEQFF.

This clonotype appeared many times. The chain carries TRBV30 and TRBJ1-1; D not resolved. V was pared by 5 bases and J by 2 bases, with 3 bases between. This CDR3 is built from 10 residues. The germline gives CDR1 GTSNPN, CDR2 SVGIG (reference sequence). Here the CDR3 reads CAWGNTEAFF. CDR3 coding DNA: TGTGCCTGGGGAAACACTGAAGCTTTCTTT.

This sequence joins TRBV4-2 and TRBJ2-3, with TRBD2 matching over 10 bases. Germline CDR1 reads LGHNA; CDR2 reads YNFKEQ. V shed 1 base, J shed 3 bases, and the junction held 7 bases outside the gene matches. The CDR3 covers 17 residues. The CDR3 coding sequence is TGTGCCAGCAGCCAAGGAACTAGCGGGATGCGTACAGATACGCAGTATTTT. This sequence encodes CASSQGTSGMRTDTQYF.

A few counts support this clonotype. The V gene is TRBV2, the J gene TRBJ2-3; TRBD2 might be the D (6 bases). Per the germline V gene, CDR1 is SNHLY and CDR2 is FYNNEI. Deletions cut 7 bases from V and 2 bases from J, with 13 bases between. The CDR3 is 14 amino acids. CDR3 sequence reads: CASKPGVLTDTQYF. DNA of the CDR3: TGTGCCAGCAAACCGGGGGTTCTCACAGATACGCAGTATTTT.

This clonotype turned up a few times. The gene calls are TRBV20-1 and TRBJ2-3; the match to TRBD1 covers 8 bases. Germline V gives CDR1 DFQATT, CDR2 SNEGSKA (reference sequence). J gave up 2 bases and V 2 bases, and 3 bases lay outside the gene matches. The CDR3 contains 14 residues. The CDR3 DNA is TGCAGTGCTAGACAGGGGGCCCACACAGATACGCAGTATTTT. Amino acid sequence: CSARQGAHTDTQYF.

The chain recombines TRBV20-1 with TRBJ2-5, with TRBD2 matching 8 bases. With 2 bases clipped from V and 4 bases from J, the junction kept 9 bases outside the gene matches. The CDR3 loop spans 15 amino acids. In germline, CDR1 is DFQATT, CDR2 SNEGSKA (reference sequence). CDR3: CSARSGREAGETQYF. In DNA, the CDR3 is TGCAGTGCTAGATCAGGGCGGGAGGCGGGAGAGACCCAGTACTTC.

The gene calls are TRBV30 and TRBJ2-6, with 10 bases matching TRBD1. Trimming cost V 2 bases and J 0 bases; bases outside gene matches: 1. This CDR3 comprises 16 residues. Germline V gene lookup returns CDR1 GTSNPN and CDR2 SVGIG (reference sequence). CDR3 nucleotides: TGTGCCTGGAGTAGGACAGGGGGCTCTGGGGCCAACGTCCTGACTTTC. Translated: CAWSRTGGSGANVLTF.

This clonotype appeared a few times. This chain links TRBV5-1 with TRBJ1-2, with D possibly matching TRBD1 (6 bases). Between the trimmed V and J ends, which lost 1 base and 0 bases, there was a span of 10 bases. The CDR3 is 15 amino acids. Germline V gene lookup returns CDR1 SGHRS and CDR2 YFSETQ. DNA of the CDR3: TGCGCCAGCAGCTTGCAGGGGTTGGCTAACTATGGCTACACCTTC. This sequence encodes CASSLQGLANYGYTF.

There are a few counts of this clonotype. The genes are TRBV6-6 and TRBJ2-3, with D tentatively TRBD1 (5 bases). The germline V and J ends were trimmed by 2 bases and 6 bases, with 18 bases remaining between them. This CDR3 comprises 16 residues. Germline V gene lookup returns CDR1 MNHNY and CDR2 SVGAGI (reference sequence). Written as DNA, the CDR3 is TGTGCCAGCAGTTACCGTCCCGGTGGGGCCCTCGATACGCAGTATTTT. Protein sequence: CASSYRPGGALDTQYF.

This clonotype was detected only a few times. The chain uses TRBV5-6 and TRBJ1-5; 9 bases line up with TRBD1. The J segment lost 7 bases and the V segment lost 0 bases, leaving 8 bases of the junction unmatched. CDR3 length: 16 residues. CDR1 and CDR2 from the germline V gene are SGHDT and YYEEEE. The CDR3 DNA reads as TGTGCCAGCAGCTTGGCGGCGGGACAGGGATTGCAGCCCCAGCATTTT. Encoded protein: CASSLAAGQGLQPQHF.

The chain combines TRBV19 with TRBJ1-5; no firm D call. V was pared by 7 bases and J by 3 bases, with 16 bases between. The CDR3 is 15 amino acids. The germline gives CDR1 LNHDA, CDR2 SQIVND (reference sequence). CDR3 region: CASTTLNSPNQPQHF. Here the CDR3 DNA reads TGTGCCAGTACCACCTTAAACAGTCCCAATCAGCCCCAGCATTTT.

This clonotype was recorded a few times. The J gene is TRBJ1-2, the V gene TRBV28; 9 nucleotides line up with TRBD1. Looked up from germline, CDR1 is MDHEN and CDR2 is SYDVKM. There are 15 residues in the CDR3. V shed 5 bases, J shed 2 bases, and the junction held 6 bases outside the gene matches. The CDR3 loop reads CASSLRQGGNYGYTF. The CDR3, as DNA: TGTGCCAGCAGTCTTAGACAGGGGGGAAACTATGGCTACACCTTC.

On this clonotype itself: This clone may be a read error of a much larger clone one base away. The chain recombines TRBV12-3 or TRBV12-4 with TRBJ2-1; 8 bases line up with TRBD2. There are 15 residues in the CDR3. In DNA form, the CDR3 reads TGTACCAGCAGTTTGGGCGGGGGGTTCAATCATGAGCAGTTCTTC. Protein: CTSSLGGGFNHEQFF.

The chain carries TRBV6-1 and TRBJ1-1, with D unresolved. The V gene's germline CDR1 is MNHNS and CDR2 SASEGT. Trimming cost V 6 bases and J 5 bases, with 13 bases left between them. The CDR3 loop spans 13 amino acids. The CDR3 bases are TGTGCCAGCAGACTGGACCCGGGGACTGAAGCTTTCTTT. The encoded protein is CASRLDPGTEAFF.

The chain has TRBV28 and TRBJ2-6; tentatively, D is TRBD1 or TRBD2 (5 bases each). Germline CDR1 is MDHEN and CDR2 is SYDVKM. V lost 5 bases and J lost 0, with 14 bases in between. CDR3 length: 17 amino acids. The CDR3: CASSPGTPISGANVLTF. The DNA of the CDR3 is TGTGCCAGCAGTCCCGGGACGCCCATCTCTGGGGCCAACGTCCTGACTTTC.

Turning to this clonotype: One end of the junction fails to match germline, which may point to a read error. The genes are TRBV5-1 and TRBJ2-2; 7 nucleotides line up with TRBD1. The length of the CDR3 is 15 residues. CDR1 is SGHRS, CDR2 YFSETQ, per germline. CDR3 region: CATKHRDSNTGELFF. In nucleotides, the CDR3 is TGTGCCACCAAGCACCGGGACAGTAACACCGGGGAGCTGTTTTTT.

The chain joins TRBV7-9 to TRBJ1-1; tentative D call: TRBD1 (5 bases). There are 15 residues in the CDR3. From germline, CDR1 is SEHNR and CDR2 FQNEAQ (reference sequence). V was cut by 5 bases and J by 6 bases, with 19 bases left in between. CDR3 sequence reads: CASSQGDISFAEAFF. DNA of the CDR3: TGTGCCAGCAGCCAGGGAGACATCAGCTTCGCTGAAGCTTTCTTT.

The CDR3 reads CASQSRLGETQYF. The CDR3 DNA is TGTGCCAGCCAATCCCGGCTAGGTGAGACCCAGTACTTC. V is TRBV27 and J is TRBJ2-5; D is unresolved. The CDR3 is 13 residues long. The germline V and J ends were trimmed by 8 bases and 5 bases, with 15 bases remaining between them. Germline CDR1 and CDR2: MNHEY and SMNVEV (reference sequence).

There are many counts of this clonotype. The chain combines TRBV24-1 with TRBJ2-7; D might be TRBD1 or TRBD2, each matching 6 bases. Trimming shortened V by 4 bases and J by 6 bases, and 18 bases separated the two germline ends. Germline loops: CDR1 KGHDR, CDR2 SFDVKD. The CDR3 has 15 amino acids. DNA for the CDR3: TGTGCCACCAGTGAAGCTGACAGGCGGGGCGGCGAGCAGTACTTC. Its translation: CATSEADRRGGEQYF.

This clonotype was found many times. The chain uses TRBV28 and TRBJ2-7, with D possibly being TRBD1 (5 bases). Germline CDR1 MDHEN, CDR2 SYDVKM. This CDR3 region has 15 residues. Trimming stripped 7 bases from V and 0 bases from J, with 16 bases between. As DNA, the CDR3 is TGTGCCAGCACCGCCGACAGCGCCCCCTCCTACGAGCAGTACTTC. Its translation is CASTADSAPSYEQYF.

This clonotype was seen just once. This chain uses TRBV27 with TRBJ2-2; no clear D gene. Trimming cost V 4 bases and J 7 bases, with 10 bases left between them. There are 13 residues in the CDR3. Germline values: CDR1 MNHEY, CDR2 SMNVEV (reference sequence). CDR3 nucleotide sequence: TGTGCCAGCAGTTCCCCTGGCAGCGGGGAGCTGTTTTTT. Translating gives CASSSPGSGELFF.

This clonotype was seen repeatedly, ten times or more. This chain uses TRBV5-1 with TRBJ1-4; the match to TRBD1 covers 8 bases. This CDR3 is 16 amino acids long. Per the germline V gene, CDR1 is SGHRS and CDR2 is YFSETQ. After removal of 5 bases from V and 0 bases from J, the junction contained 6 bases not matched to a gene. The CDR3 loop reads CASRWTGIATNEKLFF. The CDR3 DNA sequence: TGCGCCAGCAGATGGACAGGGATTGCAACTAATGAAAAACTGTTTTTT.

This clonotype has a count of ten or more. CDR3 sequence reads: CASSFAGGVNTEAFF. CDR3 nucleotide sequence: TGTGCCAGCAGTTTCGCGGGGGGCGTGAACACTGAAGCTTTCTTT. The gene calls are TRBV12-3 or TRBV12-4 and TRBJ1-1; TRBD1 is a possible D gene (6 bases). The CDR3 sequence is 15 residues long. Trimming took 3 bases from V and 0 from J, leaving 11 bases between them.

V is TRBV6-5 and J is TRBJ2-7; D possibly corresponds to TRBD2 (5 bases). Trimming took 0 bases from V and 5 from J, leaving 8 bases between them. This CDR3 is 13 amino acids long. Germline V gene sequence: CDR1 MNHEY, CDR2 SVGAGI. The CDR3 is CASSYSREHEQYF. The CDR3 region has the DNA TGTGCCAGCAGTTACTCCCGGGAACACGAGCAGTACTTC.

This clonotype appeared many times. This rearrangement joins TRBV2 to TRBJ2-7; no clear D gene. Germline lookup yields CDR1 SNHLY and CDR2 FYNNEI. CDR3 length: 11 residues. V was pared by 4 bases and J by 1 base, with 2 bases between. In DNA form, the CDR3 reads TGTGCCAGCAGTGGGTCCTACGAGCAGTACTTC. Protein product: CASSGSYEQYF.

This clonotype came up a few times. The rearrangement links TRBV19 to TRBJ1-2, with TRBD1 identical over 9 bases. The CDR3 has 16 amino acids. Germline CDR1 LNHDA, CDR2 SQIVND (reference sequence). V lost 5 bases and J lost 2; bases outside the gene matches: 9. The CDR3 DNA follows: TGTGCCAGTAGTGTGGCCCCACAGGGGGCGAACTATGGCTACACCTTC. Its protein is CASSVAPQGANYGYTF. The full variable domain, with the rest looked up from reference TRBV19 and TRBJ1-2, is DGGITQSPKYLFRKEGQNVTLSCEQNLNHDAMYWYRQDPGQGLRLIYYSQIVNDFQKGDIAEGYSVSREKKESFPLTVTSAQKNPTAFYLCASSVAPQGANYGYTFGSGTRLTVV.